This T cell receptor beta chain was recovered during a study of T cell clonality in common variable immunodeficiency. Study outcomes and limitations: CVID subjects shared fewer TCRbeta clones than healthy controls did. Common variable immunodeficiency TCR beta sequences reportedly had fewer deletions and N-nucleotide insertions. TCRbeta clonality was increased in CVID versus healthy controls.

CVID and control samples used equivalent genomic DNA input. Assay: immunoSEQ multiplex PCR; the TCRdb copy retains only in-frame clones and omits some. Listed for the sample are 15,000 to 25,000 clones, none seen a single time. This clone was seen at least ten times. Its specificity is unknown. The read finishes 3 residues shy of the CDR3 end, and the germline J gene is used to complete it. The CDR3 totals 17 residues. CDR1 and CDR2 (germline): MNHEY, SVGEGT. V gave up 5 bases and J gave up 5 bases; unmatched junction bases: 12. This sequence originates from a human donor with common variable immunodeficiency. The J gene is TRBJ1-6, the V gene TRBV6-2 or TRBV6-3, with 7 bases identical to TRBD1. The specimen sequenced was peripheral blood mononuclear cells. CDR3 protein: CASSSPTGTANNSPLHF. The sequenced part of the CDR3 DNA is TGTGCCAGCAGTAGCCCCACGGGGACAGCCAATAATTCACCC.